One T cell receptor beta chain is described in this entry. The data derive from a study of cytomegalovirus exposure and HLA in healthy donors. PCR primers comprised 60 Vbeta and 13 Jbeta primers. Repertoires were generated with immunoSEQ multiplex PCR, while TCRdb's copy carries only in-frame clones and drops some. This sample carries under 200,000 clones, roughly 80% of them seen once, and the ten largest clones take 9.5% to 12%. Germline CDR1 reads SGDLS; CDR2 reads YYNGEE. The CDR3 is made up of 14 amino acids. V was trimmed by 3 bases and J by 5 bases, leaving 15 bases between them. The sequence came from a man in his fifties or sixties in good health and CMV-seropositive. Sequencing used PBMCs. The chain employs TRBV9 and TRBJ2-7; possibly TRBD1 for D (6 bases). The CDR3 spells CASSALDRPHEQYF. For the CDR3, the DNA is TGTGCCAGCAGCGCCCTGGACAGACCTCACGAGCAGTACTTC.